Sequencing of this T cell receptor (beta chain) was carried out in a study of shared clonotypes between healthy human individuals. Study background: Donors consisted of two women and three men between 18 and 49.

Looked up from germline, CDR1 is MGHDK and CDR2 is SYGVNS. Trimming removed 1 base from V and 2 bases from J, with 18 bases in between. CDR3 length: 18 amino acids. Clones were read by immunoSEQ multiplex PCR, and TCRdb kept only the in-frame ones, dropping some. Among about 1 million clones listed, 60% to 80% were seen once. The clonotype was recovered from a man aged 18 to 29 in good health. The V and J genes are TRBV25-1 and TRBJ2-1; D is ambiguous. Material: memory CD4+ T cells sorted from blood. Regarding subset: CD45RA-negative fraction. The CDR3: CASSELYSRSIAYNEQFF. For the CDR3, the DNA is TGTGCCAGCAGTGAATTGTATAGTAGGAGTATAGCCTACAATGAGCAGTTCTTC.